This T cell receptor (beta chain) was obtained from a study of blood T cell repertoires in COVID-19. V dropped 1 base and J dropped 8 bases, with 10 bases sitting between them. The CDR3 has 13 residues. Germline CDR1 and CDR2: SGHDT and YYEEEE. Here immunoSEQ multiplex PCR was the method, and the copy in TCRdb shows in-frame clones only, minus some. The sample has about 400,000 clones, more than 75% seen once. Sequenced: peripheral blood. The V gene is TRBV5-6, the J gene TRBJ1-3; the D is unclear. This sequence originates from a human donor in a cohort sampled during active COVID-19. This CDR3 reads CASSLSRRDTIYF. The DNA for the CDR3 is TGTGCCAGCAGCTTGAGCCGGAGGGACACCATATATTTT.